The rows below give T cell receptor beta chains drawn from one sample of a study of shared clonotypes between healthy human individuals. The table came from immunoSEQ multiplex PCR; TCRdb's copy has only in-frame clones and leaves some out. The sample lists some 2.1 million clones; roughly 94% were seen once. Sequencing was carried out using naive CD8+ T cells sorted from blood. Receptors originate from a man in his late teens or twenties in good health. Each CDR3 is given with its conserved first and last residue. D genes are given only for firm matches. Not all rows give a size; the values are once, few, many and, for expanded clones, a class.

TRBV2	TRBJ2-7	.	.	CASRAAYEQYF	TGTGCCAGTAGGGCCGCCTACGAGCAGTACTTC
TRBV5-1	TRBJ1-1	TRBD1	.	CASSQDRADTEAFF	TGCGCCAGCAGTCAGGACAGGGCAGACACTGAAGCTTTCTTT
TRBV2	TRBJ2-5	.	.	CAGGGWAVQETQYF	TGTGCCGGAGGAGGGTGGGCAGTACAAGAGACCCAGTACTTC
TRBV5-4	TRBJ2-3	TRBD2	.	CASSFSGGSADTQYF	TGTGCCAGCAGCTTTTCTGGCGGGAGCGCAGATACGCAGTATTTT
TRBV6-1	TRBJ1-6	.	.	CASSTVGSYNSPLHF	TGTGCCAGCAGTACGGTCGGCTCCTATAATTCACCCCTCCACTTT
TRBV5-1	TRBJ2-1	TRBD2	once	CASSLTSGFYNEQFF	TGCGCCAGCAGCTTGACTAGCGGGTTCTACAATGAGCAGTTCTTC
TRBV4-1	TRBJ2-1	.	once	CASSPNQYDVINEQFF	TGCGCCAGCAGCCCTAACCAATATGACGTGATCAATGAGCAGTTCTTC
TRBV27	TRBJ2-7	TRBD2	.	CASSSSAGENSYEQYF	TGTGCCAGCAGTTCGAGTGCGGGGGAGAACTCCTACGAGCAGTACTTC
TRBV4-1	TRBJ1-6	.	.	CASSEVSYNSPLHF	TGCGCCAGCAGCGAGGTTTCCTATAATTCACCCCTCCACTTT
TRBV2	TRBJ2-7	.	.	CASSEALRGYEQYF	TGTGCCAGCAGTGAAGCGCTTCGAGGGTACGAGCAGTACTTC
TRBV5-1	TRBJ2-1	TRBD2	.	CASSFSGPYNEQFF	TGCGCCAGCAGCTTTAGCGGGCCTTACAATGAGCAGTTCTTC
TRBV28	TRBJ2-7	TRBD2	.	CASSLSGLSYEQYF	TGTGCCAGCAGTTTATCGGGACTATCCTACGAGCAGTACTTC
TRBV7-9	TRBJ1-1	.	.	CASSPRQETNTEAFF	TGTGCCAGCAGCCCACGACAGGAGACGAACACTGAAGCTTTCTTT
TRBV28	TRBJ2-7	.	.	CASSWSSYEQYF	TGTGCCAGCAGCTGGAGCTCCTACGAGCAGTACTTC
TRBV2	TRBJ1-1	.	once	CASSEDGETEAFF	TGTGCCAGCAGTGAAGACGGGGAGACTGAAGCTTTCTTT
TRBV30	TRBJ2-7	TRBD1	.	CAWSGAGTGAYEQYF	TGTGCCTGGAGTGGGGCTGGGACAGGCGCCTACGAGCAGTACTTC
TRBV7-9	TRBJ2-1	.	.	CASSFVGGNEQFF	TGTGCCAGCAGCTTTGTAGGGGGAAATGAGCAGTTCTTC
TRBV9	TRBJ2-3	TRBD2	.	CASSVSSGGGTDTQYF	TGTGCCAGCAGCGTGTCTAGCGGGGGCGGGACAGATACGCAGTATTTT
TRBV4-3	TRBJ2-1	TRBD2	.	CASSQGGLAGDVEQFF	TGCGCCAGCAGCCAGGGTGGACTAGCGGGAGATGTTGAGCAGTTCTTC
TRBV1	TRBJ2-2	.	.	CTSSQVDSWLHTGELFF	TGCACCAGCAGCCAAGTCGACTCCTGGCTCCACACCGGGGAGCTGTTTTTT
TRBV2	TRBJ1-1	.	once	CASSEMEGLVNTEAFF	TGTGCCAGCAGTGAAATGGAGGGGTTGGTGAACACTGAAGCTTTCTTT
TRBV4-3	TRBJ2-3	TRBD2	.	CASSQGLAVTDTQYF	TGCGCCAGCAGCCAGGGACTAGCAGTCACAGATACGCAGTATTTT
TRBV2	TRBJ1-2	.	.	CAIRPDFYGYTF	TGTGCCATACGACCCGACTTCTATGGCTACACCTTC
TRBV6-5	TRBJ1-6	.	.	CASSSRGNNSPLHF	TGTGCCAGCAGTTCGCGGGGGAATAATTCACCCCTCCACTTT